Listed below are T cell receptor beta chains from one sample, sequenced in a study of metastatic and nonmetastatic thyroid tumors. TCRdb re-analyzed the PCR reads through MiXCR. Of some 16,000 clones listed, roughly 26% are singletons. Sequences were obtained from tumor tissue. Every receptor here comes from a male donor with papillary thyroid cancer or a benign thyroid nodule (not recorded which). Some clones in this sample may be carry-over from other donors' samples. Both conserved end residues are part of each CDR3. Fields, in order: CDR3 DNA, CDR3 protein, V gene, clone size, J gene, D gene. D genes are given only for firm matches. Rows give clone size only sometimes, using once, few, many, or a class for an expanded clone.

CDR3 DNA: TGCAGTGCTCACAGGGTGCCGAACTATGGCTACACCTTC
CDR3 protein: CSAHRVPNYGYTF
V gene: TRBV20-1
clone size: NA
J gene: TRBJ1-2
D gene: NA

CDR3 DNA: TGTGCCAGCAGCCCAGAGGCGTATACGCAGTATTTT
CDR3 protein: CASSPEAYTQYF
V gene: TRBV11-2
clone size: NA
J gene: TRBJ2-3
D gene: NA

CDR3 DNA: TGTGCCAGCAGCCTTAACAGTGATACGCAGTATTTT
CDR3 protein: CASSLNSDTQYF
V gene: TRBV12-3/TRBV12-4
clone size: NA
J gene: TRBJ2-3
D gene: NA

CDR3 DNA: TGTGCCAGCAGTTACTCACGGGCAGCCACGAACGAGCAGTACTTC
CDR3 protein: CASSYSRAATNEQYF
V gene: TRBV6-5
clone size: large
J gene: TRBJ2-7
D gene: NA

CDR3 DNA: TGCAGTGCTAGCAATCCTCCGGGACTAGTGATATTTGAGCAGTTCTTC
CDR3 protein: CSASNPPGLVIFEQFF
V gene: TRBV20-1
clone size: many
J gene: TRBJ2-1
D gene: TRBD2

CDR3 DNA: TGTGCCAGCAGTGGGACAGGGAAAGAGACCCAGTACTTC
CDR3 protein: CASSGTGKETQYF
V gene: TRBV2
clone size: few
J gene: TRBJ2-5
D gene: TRBD1

CDR3 DNA: TGCAGTGCTAGAGATCAGGGGGCGGAATCACCCCTCCACTTT
CDR3 protein: CSARDQGAESPLHF
V gene: TRBV20-1
clone size: NA
J gene: TRBJ1-6
D gene: TRBD1

CDR3 DNA: TGTGCCCAAGGGGCCTACGAGCAGTACTTC
CDR3 protein: CAQGAYEQYF
V gene: TRBV2
clone size: many
J gene: TRBJ2-7
D gene: NA

CDR3 DNA: TGTGCCAGCAGCTTAGACCCAGGGACGGACTATGGCTACACCTTC
CDR3 protein: CASSLDPGTDYGYTF
V gene: TRBV7-2
clone size: medium-sized
J gene: TRBJ1-2
D gene: NA

CDR3 DNA: TGTGCCAGCAGCTTGGGACAGGGGGCCGGGGAGCAGTACTTC
CDR3 protein: CASSLGQGAGEQYF
V gene: TRBV13
clone size: NA
J gene: TRBJ2-7
D gene: TRBD1

CDR3 DNA: TGTGCCAGCAGTGAGGTGGATAATTCACCCCTCCACTTT
CDR3 protein: CASSEVDNSPLHF
V gene: TRBV6-1
clone size: NA
J gene: TRBJ1-6
D gene: NA

CDR3 DNA: TGTGCCAGCAGCTTAGTTTTGGGGGGCACCGGGGAGCTGTTTTTT
CDR3 protein: CASSLVLGGTGELFF
V gene: TRBV11-2
clone size: NA
J gene: TRBJ2-2
D gene: NA

CDR3 DNA: TGTGCCAGCAGTCGTCTACAGGGGGTGATGTCTTTGGCCACAGATACGCAGTATTTT
CDR3 protein: CASSRLQGVMSLATDTQYF
V gene: TRBV6-4
clone size: many
J gene: TRBJ2-3
D gene: TRBD1

CDR3 DNA: TGTGCCAGCAGTTCCCGAGACGACGAGCAGTTCTTC
CDR3 protein: CASSSRDDEQFF
V gene: TRBV6-5
clone size: few
J gene: TRBJ2-1
D gene: NA

CDR3 DNA: TGTGCCAGCAGTTACTCGCGACAGGTGCCCCGGGGGACTGAAGCTTTCTTT
CDR3 protein: CASSYSRQVPRGTEAFF
V gene: TRBV6-2/TRBV6-3
clone size: NA
J gene: TRBJ1-1
D gene: NA

CDR3 DNA: TGCAGTGCTAGAGATACGGGGGAGGGGTTTGAAAAACTGTTTTTT
CDR3 protein: CSARDTGEGFEKLFF
V gene: TRBV20-1
clone size: medium-sized
J gene: TRBJ1-4
D gene: NA

CDR3 DNA: TGTGCCAGCAGGACCCCGGGACTAGCGGACAATGAGCAGTTCTTC
CDR3 protein: CASRTPGLADNEQFF
V gene: TRBV6-2/TRBV6-3
clone size: medium-sized
J gene: TRBJ2-1
D gene: TRBD2

CDR3 DNA: TGCAGTGCTCCATTGACAGGGGGAGATGAAAAACTGTTTTTT
CDR3 protein: CSAPLTGGDEKLFF
V gene: TRBV20-1
clone size: NA
J gene: TRBJ1-4
D gene: TRBD1

CDR3 DNA: TGTGCCAGCAGGGGGACAGGGGCGCTCGGAAACACCATATATTTT
CDR3 protein: CASRGTGALGNTIYF
V gene: TRBV28
clone size: few
J gene: TRBJ1-3
D gene: TRBD1

CDR3 DNA: TGTGCCTGGGATAAGACAGGGGGCATTTCACCCCTCCACTTT
CDR3 protein: CAWDKTGGISPLHF
V gene: TRBV30
clone size: many
J gene: TRBJ1-6
D gene: TRBD1

CDR3 DNA: TGTGCCAGCAGCGTAGCTGGTAGCGGGGGGTCCTACGAGCAGTACTTC
CDR3 protein: CASSVAGSGGSYEQYF
V gene: TRBV9
clone size: many
J gene: TRBJ2-7
D gene: TRBD2

CDR3 DNA: TGTGCAAGCAGTTTGCCAGAAAGTCAAGAGACCCACTACTTC
CDR3 protein: CASSLPESQETHYF
V gene: TRBV12-3/TRBV12-4
clone size: NA
J gene: TRBJ2-5
D gene: NA

CDR3 DNA: TGTGCCAGCAGTTCTACAGGGAGGGTCTCTGAGCAGTACTTC
CDR3 protein: CASSSTGRVSEQYF
V gene: TRBV27
clone size: few
J gene: TRBJ2-7
D gene: NA

CDR3 DNA: TGTGCCAGCAGCAAGGGGGGCACTGAAGCTTTCTTT
CDR3 protein: CASSKGGTEAFF
V gene: TRBV11-3
clone size: many
J gene: TRBJ1-1
D gene: NA

CDR3 DNA: TGTGCCAGCAGAATAGGACAGGGAGGGATCTCGCCCTACGAGCAGTACTTC
CDR3 protein: CASRIGQGGISPYEQYF
V gene: TRBV27
clone size: large
J gene: TRBJ2-7
D gene: NA

CDR3 DNA: TGTGCCAGCAGCGTCCGCACTGCCCCGGTGATTGGGACCCAGTACTTC
CDR3 protein: CASSVRTAPVIGTQYF
V gene: TRBV2
clone size: many
J gene: TRBJ2-5
D gene: NA

CDR3 DNA: TGTGCCAGCAGTCCCGCCCGAGCGGGAGGGGGCTACGAGCAGTACTTC
CDR3 protein: CASSPARAGGGYEQYF
V gene: TRBV6-2/TRBV6-3
clone size: NA
J gene: TRBJ2-7
D gene: TRBD2

CDR3 DNA: TGCGCCAGCAGGGGTGATCCGGACCGCTACAATGAGCAGTTCTTC
CDR3 protein: CASRGDPDRYNEQFF
V gene: TRBV5-1
clone size: NA
J gene: TRBJ2-1
D gene: NA

CDR3 DNA: TGTGCCAGCAGCTCCCCGGGGACCTCTGGGGCCAACGTCCTGACTTTC
CDR3 protein: CASSSPGTSGANVLTF
V gene: TRBV6-1
clone size: NA
J gene: TRBJ2-6
D gene: NA

CDR3 DNA: TGTGCCACCAGCAGAGTTATGAGTTTCGGGGAGCCCCAGCATTTT
CDR3 protein: CATSRVMSFGEPQHF
V gene: TRBV15
clone size: many
J gene: TRBJ1-5
D gene: NA

CDR3 DNA: TGTGCCAGCAGTAGGCGGGAAAATCCCTACGAGCAGTACTTC
CDR3 protein: CASSRRENPYEQYF
V gene: TRBV27
clone size: many
J gene: TRBJ2-7
D gene: NA

CDR3 DNA: TGTGCCAGCAGTGAACTCTGGTGGGTGTGGGAACAGCCCCAGCATTTT
CDR3 protein: CASSELWWVWEQPQHF
V gene: TRBV6-1
clone size: NA
J gene: TRBJ1-5
D gene: NA

CDR3 DNA: TGTGCCAGCAGCGCACCCGGGACAGAGAACACTGAAGCTTTCTTT
CDR3 protein: CASSAPGTENTEAFF
V gene: TRBV4-2
clone size: many
J gene: TRBJ1-1
D gene: TRBD1

CDR3 DNA: TGTGCCTGGAGTCGAGGGACAGGATCCAAAAACATTCAGTACTTC
CDR3 protein: CAWSRGTGSKNIQYF
V gene: TRBV30
clone size: many
J gene: TRBJ2-4
D gene: TRBD1

CDR3 DNA: TGTGCCAGCAGAGGCGTAGGTGCAGGTGGCTACACCTTC
CDR3 protein: CASRGVGAGGYTF
V gene: TRBV27
clone size: medium-sized
J gene: TRBJ1-2
D gene: NA

CDR3 DNA: TGTGCCAGCAGTGAATATCGTGGGGGAGAAAAACTGTTTTTT
CDR3 protein: CASSEYRGGEKLFF
V gene: TRBV6-1
clone size: NA
J gene: TRBJ1-4
D gene: NA

CDR3 DNA: TGTGCCTGGAGTATCCACCTGAACACTGAAGCTTTCTTT
CDR3 protein: CAWSIHLNTEAFF
V gene: TRBV30
clone size: NA
J gene: TRBJ1-1
D gene: NA

CDR3 DNA: TGCGCCAGCAGCTTAGATACACAGGGGGTAGGCACTGAAGCTTTCTTT
CDR3 protein: CASSLDTQGVGTEAFF
V gene: TRBV5-1
clone size: once
J gene: TRBJ1-1
D gene: TRBD1

CDR3 DNA: TGCAGTGCTAGCACTAGCGGGAGTCGTGAGACCCAGTACTTC
CDR3 protein: CSASTSGSRETQYF
V gene: TRBV20-1
clone size: NA
J gene: TRBJ2-5
D gene: TRBD2

CDR3 DNA: TGTGCCAGCAGTTATTGGGACAAAACCTACGAGCAGTACTTC
CDR3 protein: CASSYWDKTYEQYF
V gene: TRBV6-6
clone size: many
J gene: TRBJ2-7
D gene: NA

CDR3 DNA: TGTGCAAGCAGCCAGCAGGTCCGGGGGGACCATGAAGCTTTCTTT
CDR3 protein: CASSQQVRGDHEAFF
V gene: TRBV11-2
clone size: NA
J gene: TRBJ1-1
D gene: NA

CDR3 DNA: TGTGCCAGCAGTCCCAACAACGGCTACGAGCAGTACTTC
CDR3 protein: CASSPNNGYEQYF
V gene: TRBV27
clone size: NA
J gene: TRBJ2-7
D gene: NA

CDR3 DNA: TGTGCCAGCATTGAATTTGGCGAGCAGTTCTTC
CDR3 protein: CASIEFGEQFF
V gene: TRBV25-1
clone size: NA
J gene: TRBJ2-1
D gene: NA

CDR3 DNA: TGCAGTGTGGACAGGGGGAACTATGGCTACACCTTC
CDR3 protein: CSVDRGNYGYTF
V gene: TRBV20-1
clone size: NA
J gene: TRBJ1-2
D gene: TRBD1

CDR3 DNA: TGTGCCAGCTCACCCCATCGGGGGGCCTTCTCTGGGGCCAACGTCCTGACTTTC
CDR3 protein: CASSPHRGAFSGANVLTF
V gene: TRBV18
clone size: many
J gene: TRBJ2-6
D gene: NA

CDR3 DNA: TGTGCCAGCAGTGAACCAGACAGAAGAAATGAAGCTTTCTTT
CDR3 protein: CASSEPDRRNEAFF
V gene: TRBV2
clone size: medium-sized
J gene: TRBJ1-1
D gene: NA

CDR3 DNA: TGCAGTGCTAGATCAGGACTAGCTGGGGTACTAACAGATACGCAGTATTTT
CDR3 protein: CSARSGLAGVLTDTQYF
V gene: TRBV20-1
clone size: once
J gene: TRBJ2-3
D gene: TRBD2

CDR3 DNA: TGTGCCAGCAGCGTTTCACGGGAGGGGAATGAGCAGTTCTTC
CDR3 protein: CASSVSREGNEQFF
V gene: TRBV7-9
clone size: few
J gene: TRBJ2-1
D gene: TRBD2

CDR3 DNA: TGCAGTGCTAGCTCCTGGACAGGGATTAATTCACCCCTCCACTTT
CDR3 protein: CSASSWTGINSPLHF
V gene: TRBV20-1
clone size: large
J gene: TRBJ1-6
D gene: TRBD1